The 5 T cell receptor beta chains listed next were all sequenced from one sample in a study of T cells in Graves' hyperthyroidism and ophthalmopathy. Regions amplified from RNA transcripts were the TCR beta CDR3 regions. A set of HTBI primers served as the primers for a first-round RT-PCR of the TCR CDR3. TCRdb fed the multiplex PCR reads into MiXCR, producing one record per CDR3 protein. The table has around 620,000 distinct CDR3 sequences, about half seen once. Material: peripheral blood or thyroid tissue (not recorded which). These receptors were collected from an adult woman with Graves' disease, either hyperthyroidism or ophthalmopathy (not recorded which).

The V call is TRBV7-8, the J call TRBJ1-5; D is ambiguous. Trimming pared 4 bases from V and 11 bases from J, leaving 24 bases between. The CDR3 covers 16 residues. Looked up from germline, CDR1 is SGHVS and CDR2 is FQNEAQ. CDR3 protein: CASSSSPGGLRETQHF. In nucleotides, the CDR3 is TGTGCCAGCAGCTCCTCACCGGGAGGGCTGAGAGAGACCCAGCATTTT.

The chain uses TRBV15 and TRBJ2-7; the D gene is possibly TRBD1 (5 bases). V was shortened by 2 bases and J by 0 bases, with 14 bases between the two germline ends. Germline assignment: CDR1 LNHNV and CDR2 YYDKDF (reference sequence). This CDR3 has 16 residues. The CDR3 loop reads CATSRQVGHNSYEQYF. In nucleotides, the CDR3 is TGTGCCACCAGCAGACAGGTGGGGCATAACTCCTACGAGCAGTACTTC.

The rearrangement links TRBV15 to TRBJ1-1, with D possibly matching TRBD1 (6 bases). Germline CDR1 is LNHNV and CDR2 is YYDKDF (reference sequence). V lost 6 bases and J 1 base, leaving 12 bases between the germline ends. This CDR3 region has 14 residues. The CDR3 region is CATRADRENTEAFF. CDR3 in DNA: TGTGCCACCAGGGCGGACAGAGAGAACACTGAAGCTTTCTTT.

This clonotype was detected ten times or more. V is TRBV5-1 and J is TRBJ2-2; D gene uncertain. The CDR3 is 14 residues long. The ends were cut back, 2 bases at V and 5 bases at J, with 10 bases in the middle. Germline V gene sequence: CDR1 SGHRS, CDR2 YFSETQ. The CDR3 sequence: CASSFGVSTGELFF. The DNA of the CDR3 is TGCGCCAGCAGCTTTGGGGTATCAACCGGGGAGCTGTTTTTT.

CDR3 residues: CATRTGTGEVEQYF. The DNA for the CDR3 is TGTGCCACCAGAACCGGGACAGGGGAGGTCGAGCAGTACTTC. The genes are TRBV19 and TRBJ2-7; TRBD1 matches at 10 bases. With V trimmed by 10 bases and J by 6 bases, 12 bases remained unmatched. Germline-derived CDR1 and CDR2 are LNHDA and SQIVND (reference sequence). This CDR3 is built from 14 residues.